A selection of T cell receptor beta chains follows, all from one sample in a study of blood T cells in healthy people across ages. From the 5' RACE reads, TCRdb called clonotypes with MiXCR, one entry per CDR3 protein. Of 650,000 to 800,000 distinct CDR3 sequences in the sample, around 42% are singletons; the top ten hold approximately 20%. Input material: blood. The receptors here all came from a man aged 55 to 70 in good health. The CDR3 runs from the conserved cysteine through the conserved F or W. D genes are given only for firm matches. Clone sizes are given selectively: once, few, many, or a class where the clone is expanded.

>TRBV7-2|-|TRBJ2-3|TRBD2
TGTGCCACGGGGACTAGCGGGGGTAGTACGCAGTATTTT
CATGTSGGSTQYF
>TRBV4-1|few|TRBJ2-6|-
TGCGCCAGCAGCCAAGAAAGAGGGGAGGTCGCCAGGAGCAGGTCTGGGGCCAACGTCCTGACTTTC
CASSQERGEVARSRSGANVLTF
>TRBV19|-|TRBJ1-2|TRBD1
TGTGCCAGTAGTACCAAGAATACCGACAGGGGCGGCTACACCTTC
CASSTKNTDRGGYTF
>TRBV20-1|few|TRBJ2-3|TRBD2
TGCAGTGCCCAAACTAGCGGGGGCACAGATACGCAGTATTTT
CSAQTSGGTDTQYF
>TRBV12-3/TRBV12-4|few|TRBJ2-3|TRBD2
TGTGCCAGCAGTTTGCAGACTAGCGGGGGTAGCACAGATACGCAGTATTTT
CASSLQTSGGSTDTQYF
>TRBV7-6|few|TRBJ2-1|-
TGTGCCAGCAGCTTCGAGGCGTCCTACAATGAGCAGTTCTTC
CASSFEASYNEQFF
>TRBV6-1|-|TRBJ2-7|-
TGTGCCAGCGGCCCATTCTACGAGCAGTACTTC
CASGPFYEQYF
>TRBV11-2|-|TRBJ1-2|-
TGTGCCAGCAGCCAACGATATGGACAGAGGAACTATGGCTACACCTTC
CASSQRYGQRNYGYTF
>TRBV6-6|-|TRBJ2-3|-
TGTGCCAGCAGTCCCGGTGGGCTCAGATACACAGATACGCAGTATTTT
CASSPGGLRYTDTQYF
>TRBV7-2|many|TRBJ2-3|-
TGTGCCAGCAGCTCCCGAGATACGCAGTATTTT
CASSSRDTQYF
>TRBV3-1|-|TRBJ2-5|-
TGTGACAGCAGAACAACCAGCGGGGACAAGACCCAGTACTTC
CDSRTTSGDKTQYF
>TRBV29-1|few|TRBJ2-5|-
TGCAGCGTTGCGCGCTCGAGGGACACACAAGAGACCCAGTACTTC
CSVARSRDTQETQYF
>TRBV24-1|once|TRBJ2-3|-
TGTGCCACCCCGGGGGATGGCACAGATACGCAGTATTTT
CATPGDGTDTQYF
>TRBV11-3|once|TRBJ2-1|TRBD2
TGTGCCAGCAGCTACAGACTAGCGGGGGATGAGCAGTTCTTC
CASSYRLAGDEQFF
>TRBV4-1|many|TRBJ2-7|TRBD1
TGCGCCAGCAGCCCGAGGACAGGGCACGAGCAGTACTTC
CASSPRTGHEQYF
>TRBV5-1|-|TRBJ1-2|-
TGCGCCAGCAGCTTGATGGACAGCAACCATGGCTACACCTTC
CASSLMDSNHGYTF
>TRBV5-1|-|TRBJ2-1|TRBD2
TGCGCCAGCAGCTTGGGGGGGGGGATGAATGAGCAGTTCTTC
CASSLGGGMNEQFF
>TRBV9|few|TRBJ2-5|TRBD2
TGTGCCAGCAGCGTAGGGCGGACTAGCGGATCCCAAGAGACCCAGTACTTC
CASSVGRTSGSQETQYF
>TRBV7-2|few|TRBJ2-1|-
TGTGCCAGCAGCTTACCTACCTACCACAATGAGCAGTTCTTC
CASSLPTYHNEQFF
>TRBV20-1|-|TRBJ2-7|TRBD1
TGCAGTGCTAGGTTTCGGGACAGAGGATTAATCTACGAGCAGTACTTC
CSARFRDRGLIYEQYF
>TRBV6-6|-|TRBJ1-2|-
TGTGCCAGCGGACACGAATCCTTCGAAAGTTATGGCTACACCTTC
CASGHESFESYGYTF